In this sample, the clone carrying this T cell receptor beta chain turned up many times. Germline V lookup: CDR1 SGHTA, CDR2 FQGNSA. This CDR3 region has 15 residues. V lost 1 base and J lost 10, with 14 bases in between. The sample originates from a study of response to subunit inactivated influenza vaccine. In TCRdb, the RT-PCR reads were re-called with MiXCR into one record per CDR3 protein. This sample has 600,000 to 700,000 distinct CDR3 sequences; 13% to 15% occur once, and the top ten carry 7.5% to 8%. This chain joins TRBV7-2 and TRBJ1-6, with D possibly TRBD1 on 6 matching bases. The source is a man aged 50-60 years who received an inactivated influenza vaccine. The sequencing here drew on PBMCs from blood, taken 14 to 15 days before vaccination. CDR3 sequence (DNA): TGTGCCAGCAGCTTAGATTCGGGGGCAAGGTCACCCCTCCACTTT. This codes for CASSLDSGARSPLHF.